The 20 T cell receptor beta chains below come from one sample, sequenced in a study of OX40 agonist ivuxolimab in advanced cancers. Produced via immunoSEQ multiplex PCR; TCRdb's table is partial and in-frame only. The sample contains fewer than 65,000 clones, roughly 90% of which appear only once. This sample comprised CD4+ or CD8+ T cells sorted from blood, obtained in a trial of the OX40 agonist ivuxolimab. These receptors all come from an adult with an advanced solid tumor such as melanoma, head and neck, liver or kidney cancer.

This chain joins TRBV18 and TRBJ1-1; the D is unclear. Germline V CDR1 and CDR2: KGHSH, LQKENI. The CDR3 has 14 amino acids. V lost 6 bases, J lost 4 bases, and 15 bases lay in between. CDR3 amino acids: CASSPWDTITEAFF. CDR3 nucleotides: TGTGCCAGCTCCCCCTGGGATACCATCACTGAAGCTTTCTTT.

The CDR3 sequence is CASSLAGSRVGNTIYF. The DNA of the CDR3 is TGTGCCAGCAGCTTAGCCGGCTCCAGGGTTGGAAACACCATATATTTT. This sequence joins TRBV11-2 and TRBJ1-3; D possibly corresponds to TRBD1 (5 bases). V gave up 1 base and J gave up 3 bases, with 13 bases separating them. The CDR3 covers 16 residues. The germline gives CDR1 SGHAT, CDR2 FQNNGV.

The rearrangement uses TRBV5-1 and TRBJ2-3, with TRBD2 identical over 8 bases. The trim removed 0 bases at V and 0 bases at J, leaving 3 bases unmatched. The CDR3 consists of 16 residues. The V gene's germline CDR1 is SGHRS and CDR2 YFSETQ. The CDR3 is CASSLGTGGSTDTQYF. The CDR3 DNA reads as TGCGCCAGCAGCTTGGGAACGGGAGGGAGCACAGATACGCAGTATTTT.

The chain couples TRBV6-5 to TRBJ1-6; a possible D gene is TRBD1 (5 bases). The CDR3 extends over 16 amino acids. Trimming left V 2 bases short and J 7 bases short, with 15 bases between. The germline CDR1 and CDR2 sequences are MNHEY and SVGAGI. CDR3 DNA sequence: TGTGCCAGCAGTTACAACGGTCCAGGGAGGAATTCACCCCTCCACTTT. It is translated as CASSYNGPGRNSPLHF.

The chain joins TRBV5-1 to TRBJ2-1, with a weak D call TRBD2 (5 bases). The CDR3 has 16 residues. V dropped 4 bases and J dropped 1 base, with 15 bases sitting between them. Germline V gene lookup returns CDR1 SGHRS and CDR2 YFSETQ. The CDR3 DNA reads as TGCGCCAGCAGCGCTGGACTGCGAACGTCCTACAATGAGCAGTTCTTC. Residues: CASSAGLRTSYNEQFF.

By proportion, this clone is medium-sized. V usage is TRBV7-9 and J usage is TRBJ2-7; possibly TRBD1 for D (6 bases). CDR1 and CDR2 from the germline V gene are SEHNR and FQNEAQ (reference sequence). The CDR3 is 12 residues long. The V and J ends lost 5 bases and 8 bases respectively, with 13 bases between them. The CDR3 nucleotides read TGTGCCAGCAGCGCTGAAACAGGGAAGCAGTACTTC. Protein: CASSAETGKQYF.

This clone was counted between two and nine times. V is TRBV11-3 and J is TRBJ2-5, with D perhaps TRBD1 (6 bases). Germline loops: CDR1 SGHNT, CDR2 YENEEA. Trimming removed 3 bases at V and 2 bases at J, with 16 bases between. This CDR3 region has 16 residues. The CDR3 sequence: CASSLRPGTPQETQYF. CDR3 DNA: TGTGCCAGCAGCTTGCGGCCGGGGACACCACAAGAGACCCAGTACTTC. The full variable domain, in which reference TRBV11-3 and TRBJ2-5 provide the parts outside the CDR3, is EAGVVQSPRYKIIEKKQPVAFWCNPISGHNTLYWYLQNLGQGPELLIRYENEEAVDDSQLPKDRFSAERLKGVDSTLKIQPAELGDSAVYLCASSLRPGTPQETQYFGPGTRLLVL.

This clone was recorded once. This rearrangement joins TRBV6-1 to TRBJ1-4; D gene unclear. Deletions cut 5 bases from V and 4 bases from J, with 8 bases between. Germline V CDR1 and CDR2: MNHNS, SASEGT. This CDR3 contains 13 residues. CDR3 sequence reads: CASSKAINEKLFF. DNA of the CDR3: TGTGCCAGCAGTAAGGCTATTAATGAAAAACTGTTTTTT.

The J gene is TRBJ2-4, the V gene TRBV28; TRBD2 matches at 9 bases. V trimming: 4 bases; J trimming: 6 bases; junction bases outside the gene matches: 7. This CDR3 region has 15 residues. Germline lookup yields CDR1 MDHEN and CDR2 SYDVKM. The CDR3 sequence is CASSSPTSGLNIQYF. The CDR3 DNA reads TGTGCCAGCAGTTCCCCTACTAGCGGGCTAAACATTCAGTACTTC.

V and J are TRBV30 and TRBJ2-2; D tentatively reads TRBD1 or TRBD2 (5 bases each). The germline V gene encodes CDR1 GTSNPN and CDR2 SVGIG (reference sequence). The CDR3 extends over 15 amino acids. Trimming shortened V by 2 bases and J by 5 bases, and 15 bases separated the two germline ends. The CDR3 region has the DNA TGTGCCTGGAGTAAAGGTCCAGAGGGGACCGGGGAGCTGTTTTTT. Its protein product is CAWSKGPEGTGELFF.

The genes are TRBV19 and TRBJ1-1; possibly TRBD1 for D (6 bases). The germline V and J ends were trimmed by 2 bases and 5 bases, with 12 bases remaining between them. This CDR3 region has 14 residues. In germline, CDR1 is LNHDA, CDR2 SQIVND (reference sequence). The DNA for the CDR3 is TGTGCCAGTAGTATACGAGGGGGAGGGACTGAAGCTTTCTTT. It encodes CASSIRGGGTEAFF.

The chain links TRBV18 to TRBJ1-2, with D possibly being TRBD1 (6 bases). V lost 4 bases and J lost 7, with 19 bases in between. CDR3 length: 15 amino acids. The germline CDR1 and CDR2 sequences are KGHSH and LQKENI. The CDR3 here is CASSLLEHRVSGYTF. The DNA of the CDR3 is TGTGCCAGCTCACTCCTGGAGCACAGGGTGAGTGGCTACACCTTC.

The chain recombines TRBV11-1 with TRBJ1-2; TRBD1 is a possible D gene (5 bases). CDR1 is SGHAT, CDR2 FQDESV, per germline (reference sequence). V was shortened by 1 base and J by 6 bases, with 12 bases between the two germline ends. CDR3 length: 14 amino acids. The CDR3 is CASSLDGAGNGYTF. The CDR3 DNA reads TGTGCCAGCAGCTTAGATGGGGCAGGGAATGGCTACACCTTC.

This chain joins TRBV6-4 and TRBJ2-3; 13 bases map to TRBD2. The germline gives CDR1 MRHNA, CDR2 SNTAGT. Losses at the gene ends were 6 bases for V and 6 bases for J; bases not matched to a gene: 6. The CDR3 has 15 amino acids. The CDR3 DNA reads as TGTGCCAGCAGCCGGACTAGCGGGAGAAGTGATACGCAGTATTTT. The encoded protein is CASSRTSGRSDTQYF.

This chain connects TRBV19 to TRBJ2-1; perhaps TRBD1 as D (5 bases). CDR3 size: 13 residues. Trimming took 0 bases from V and 7 from J, leaving 7 bases between them. Germline V lookup: CDR1 LNHDA, CDR2 SQIVND (reference sequence). Here the CDR3 DNA reads TGTGCCAGTAGTATAGAGCCAGGGAATGAGCAGTTCTTC. Translation: CASSIEPGNEQFF.

V is TRBV19 and J is TRBJ1-2; possible D gene TRBD1, 5 bases. Trimming cost V 4 bases and J 4 bases, with 16 bases left between them. There are 15 residues in the CDR3. Germline CDR1 LNHDA, CDR2 SQIVND (reference sequence). CDR3 sequence: CASSKGRRGIYGYTF. CDR3 coding DNA: TGTGCCAGTAGTAAAGGACGGAGGGGCATCTATGGCTACACCTTC.

The chain recombines TRBV25-1 with TRBJ1-4; 8 nucleotides match TRBD1. The V gene's germline CDR1 is MGHDK and CDR2 SYGVNS. The CDR3 extends over 17 amino acids. J gave up 0 bases and V 11 bases, and 14 bases lay outside the gene matches. CDR3 sequence: CASQGAPGAATNEKLFF. CDR3 coding DNA: TGTGCCTCTCAGGGGGCTCCAGGAGCCGCAACTAATGAAAAACTGTTTTTT.

The rearrangement uses TRBV5-1 and TRBJ2-5; D possibly corresponds to TRBD2 (5 bases). This CDR3 is built from 15 residues. The V end lost 0 bases, the J end lost 5 bases, and 14 bases lay between the germline ends. Looked up from germline, CDR1 is SGHRS and CDR2 is YFSETQ. The CDR3 loop reads CASSLAGSGMETQYF. The CDR3 bases are TGCGCCAGCAGCTTGGCGGGGTCAGGTATGGAGACCCAGTACTTC.

The chain couples TRBV5-8 to TRBJ1-4, with TRBD1 matching over 7 bases. CDR1 SGHTS and CDR2 YDEGEE come from the germline V gene. The CDR3 is 14 residues long. The ends lost 4 bases at V and 5 bases at J; junction bases unmatched: 5. The CDR3 protein is CASSTGQLNEKLFF. The CDR3 nucleotides read TGTGCCAGCAGCACGGGACAGTTGAATGAAAAACTGTTTTTT.

The chain joins TRBV28 to TRBJ2-7; the D is unclear. The V gene's germline CDR1 is MDHEN and CDR2 SYDVKM. With 6 bases removed from V and 6 bases from J, the gap between germline ends came to 15 bases. The CDR3 consists of 13 residues. CDR3 loop: CASSLPMGFEQYF. The DNA for the CDR3 is TGTGCCAGCAGCCTCCCGATGGGTTTCGAGCAGTACTTC.